The source of this T cell receptor (beta chain) is a study of beta chain features in type 1 diabetes. For the study at large: All samples combined gave under 110,000,000 sorted cells for examination. General observations from the study: Comparison showed that naive, central memory and Treg TCRB repertoires appeared more similar among patients than among healthy donors.

This CDR3 region has 16 residues. Germline V lookup: CDR1 SGHRS, CDR2 YFSETQ. V lost 7 bases, J lost 5 bases, and 16 bases stayed unmatched. This clone occurred a few times. Antigen unknown. The entirety of the isolated RNA underwent reverse transcription, so expressed TCRB transcripts were sequenced. Only in-frame clones appear in the TCRdb table, and some are missing; sequencing was by immunoSEQ multiplex PCR. The sample has 300,000 to 400,000 clones; 9.5% to 12% are singletons. The rearrangement joins TRBV5-1 to TRBJ2-7, with TRBD1 matching over 9 bases. The material sequenced was naive CD4+ T cells from blood. The sequence came from a woman aged 25 to 45 in good health. The CDR3 loop reads CASRYAPGTGNDEQYF. CDR3 bases: TGCGCCAGCCGTTATGCGCCCGGGACAGGGAACGACGAGCAGTACTTC.